The 18 T cell receptor beta chains listed next were all sequenced from one sample in a study of blood T cell repertoires in COVID-19. Clones were read by immunoSEQ multiplex PCR, and TCRdb kept only the in-frame ones, dropping some. The sample holds over 85,000 clones, less than 85% seen once. Sequencing was carried out using peripheral blood. The receptors were gathered from a woman older than 75 with acute or convalescent COVID-19.

The chain employs TRBV5-1 and TRBJ2-7; TRBD1 matches 9 bases. V shed 2 bases, J shed 6 bases, and the junction held 3 bases outside the gene matches. There are 13 residues in the CDR3. Germline CDR1 reads SGHRS; CDR2 reads YFSETQ. CDR3 coding DNA: TGCGCCAGCAGCTTTGGGACAGGGACCGAGCAGTACTTC. It is translated as CASSFGTGTEQYF.

In this sample, this clone turned up a few times. J is TRBJ1-6 and V is TRBV5-1, with D hard to call. CDR3 length: 16 residues. Germline values: CDR1 SGHRS, CDR2 YFSETQ. V lost 3 bases and J lost 0, with 10 bases in between. Here the CDR3 DNA reads TGCGCCAGCAGCTCCGACATGAGCTCCTATAATTCACCCCTCCACTTT. This translates into CASSSDMSSYNSPLHF.

This clone has a handful of counts. V and J are TRBV19 and TRBJ1-2; D is perhaps TRBD1 (5 bases). V was pared by 5 bases and J by 7 bases, with 23 bases between. The germline V gene has CDR1 LNHDA and CDR2 SQIVND (reference sequence). The CDR3 runs 16 residues. Written as DNA, the CDR3 is TGTGCCAGTAGTCTAAACCAGAAGGCCAGGGCCGTTGGCTACACCTTC. Its translation: CASSLNQKARAVGYTF. Full variable domain (rest looked up from reference TRBV19 and TRBJ1-2): DGGITQSPKYLFRKEGQNVTLSCEQNLNHDAMYWYRQDPGQGLRLIYYSQIVNDFQKGDIAEGYSVSREKKESFPLTVTSAQKNPTAFYLCASSLNQKARAVGYTFGSGTRLTVV.

The chain uses TRBV27 and TRBJ1-1; tentatively, D is TRBD1 (5 bases). Germline CDR1 and CDR2: MNHEY and SMNVEV (reference sequence). Trimming shortened V by 2 bases and J by 7 bases, and 11 bases separated the two germline ends. This CDR3 has 13 residues. CDR3 in DNA: TGTGCCAGCAGTTTAGGGGGGGGAGGTGAAGCTTTCTTT. The encoded protein is CASSLGGGGEAFF.

CDR3 amino acids: CASSLVGLAGGDEQFF. CDR3 in DNA: TGTGCCAGCAGCTTAGTAGGCCTAGCGGGAGGAGATGAGCAGTTCTTC. V usage is TRBV11-2 and J usage is TRBJ2-1; 11 bases fit TRBD2. This CDR3 spans 16 amino acids. Germline assignment: CDR1 SGHAT and CDR2 FQNNGV. V dropped 1 base and J dropped 8; count of bases not matched to a gene: 7.

Only one count was recorded for this clone. The V call is TRBV12-3 or TRBV12-4, the J call TRBJ2-5; D gene ambiguous. Trimming removed 3 bases from V and 3 bases from J, with 5 bases in between. CDR3 length: 12 residues. CDR3 region: CASSFAKETQYF. The CDR3 DNA follows: TGTGCCAGCAGTTTCGCGAAAGAGACCCAGTACTTC.

The table lists this clone with a few counts. The CDR3 bases are TGTGCCAGCAGCCAAGAAAGGGGGCTTCTCTCCTACAATGAGCAGTTCTTC. Translation: CASSQERGLLSYNEQFF. V is TRBV3-1 (or the pseudogene TRBV3-2) and J is TRBJ2-1; the match to TRBD1 covers 7 bases. The germline gives CDR1 LGHDT, CDR2 YNNKEL (reference sequence). After removal of 0 bases from V and 0 bases from J, the junction contained 5 bases not matched to a gene. The CDR3 length is 17 residues.

The chain uses TRBV5-4 and TRBJ1-4; TRBD1 matches 8 bases. The V and J ends lost 2 bases and 3 bases, in that order; junction bases with no gene match: 0. CDR1 and CDR2 (germline): SGHNT, YYREEE (reference sequence). The CDR3 runs to 14 residues. CDR3 sequence (DNA): TGTGCCAGCAGCTTACAGGGGGCTAATGAAAAACTGTTTTTT. Protein: CASSLQGANEKLFF.

V usage is TRBV25-1 and J usage is TRBJ1-1, with D perhaps matching TRBD1 (5 bases). CDR1 is MGHDK, CDR2 SYGVNS, per germline. Trimming left V 3 bases short and J 4 bases short, with 12 bases between. The length of the CDR3 is 14 residues. As DNA, the CDR3 is TGTGCCAGCAGTGATCGGAGGGGTGGCACTGAAGCTTTCTTT. As protein: CASSDRRGGTEAFF.

V usage is TRBV6-5 and J usage is TRBJ2-2; D possibly corresponds to TRBD2 (5 bases). This CDR3 is built from 16 residues. Germline lookup yields CDR1 MNHEY and CDR2 SVGAGI. V lost 4 bases, J lost 0 bases, and 12 bases lay in between. The CDR3 region is CASSWMAGANTGELFF. The CDR3 region has the DNA TGTGCCAGCAGTTGGATGGCGGGCGCGAACACCGGGGAGCTGTTTTTT.

This chain connects TRBV27 to TRBJ2-7; 7 bases agree with TRBD2. Losses at the gene ends were 3 bases for V and 0 bases for J; bases not matched to a gene: 14. This CDR3 is built from 18 residues. Germline V gives CDR1 MNHEY, CDR2 SMNVEV (reference sequence). Here the CDR3 reads CASSFRSLGASGSYEQYF. The CDR3 region has the DNA TGTGCCAGCAGTTTCAGGAGTTTAGGGGCTAGCGGCTCCTACGAGCAGTACTTC.

The chain recombines TRBV24-1 with TRBJ1-2; 11 bases agree with TRBD1. The trim removed 7 bases at V and 8 bases at J, leaving 8 bases unmatched. Germline V gene data show CDR1 as KGHDR and CDR2 as SFDVKD. The CDR3 has 14 amino acids. CDR3 protein: CATSAGQGAAGYTF. The CDR3 DNA sequence: TGTGCCACCAGCGCTGGACAGGGGGCTGCCGGCTACACCTTC.

This rearrangement joins TRBV3-1 (or the pseudogene TRBV3-2) to TRBJ2-1; 9 nucleotides agree with TRBD2. CDR3 length: 17 amino acids. V shed 5 bases, J shed 3 bases, and the junction held 11 bases outside the gene matches. Germline lookup yields CDR1 LGHDT and CDR2 YNNKEL (reference sequence). In DNA form, the CDR3 reads TGTGCCAGCAGCGGTCGGGGTAGCGGGGGTGTCTACAATGAGCAGTTCTTC. Its translation is CASSGRGSGGVYNEQFF.

The chain carries TRBV19 and TRBJ1-6; 7 bases match TRBD1. J lost 7 bases, V lost 6 bases, and 6 bases had no gene match. Germline CDR1 and CDR2: LNHDA and SQIVND (reference sequence). The CDR3 has 14 residues. CDR3: CASSLTGENSPLHF. CDR3 nucleotides: TGTGCCAGTAGCCTAACAGGGGAGAATTCACCCCTCCACTTT.

The chain joins TRBV19 to TRBJ2-1; possibly TRBD1 for D (5 bases). The V end lost 5 bases, the J end lost 10 bases, and 18 bases lay between the germline ends. The CDR3 totals 14 residues. The germline gives CDR1 LNHDA, CDR2 SQIVND (reference sequence). The CDR3 DNA follows: TGTGCCAGTAGTGCCTCTCTTCAGGGCCGGGAGCAGTTCTTC. It yields the protein CASSASLQGREQFF.

The rearrangement uses TRBV6-5 and TRBJ2-2, with 12 bases lining up with TRBD2. V gave up 4 bases and J gave up 6 bases; unmatched junction bases: 6. CDR3 length equals 16 residues. Germline loops: CDR1 MNHEY, CDR2 SVGAGI. DNA for the CDR3: TGTGCCAGCAGTTCAAGACTAGCGGGAGTGGCCGGGGAGCTGTTTTTT. Translating gives CASSSRLAGVAGELFF.

CDR3 loop: CASSEGVGHLYPEAFF. The CDR3 DNA sequence: TGTGCCAGCAGTGAGGGAGTGGGACACCTTTACCCTGAAGCTTTCTTT. V usage is TRBV2 and J usage is TRBJ1-1, with a tentative D call TRBD1 (6 bases). Germline V CDR1 and CDR2: SNHLY, FYNNEI. V was clipped by 3 bases and J by 6 bases, with 20 bases between them. CDR3 length equals 16 residues.

This chain joins TRBV27 and TRBJ2-1, with 9 positions matching TRBD2. The CDR3 consists of 16 residues. Germline CDR1 reads MNHEY; CDR2 reads SMNVEV (reference sequence). V was clipped by 5 bases and J by 4 bases; unmatched bases: 9. This CDR3 is CASSRTTSGAYNEQFF. CDR3 DNA: TGTGCCAGCAGTAGGACGACTAGCGGAGCATACAATGAGCAGTTCTTC.